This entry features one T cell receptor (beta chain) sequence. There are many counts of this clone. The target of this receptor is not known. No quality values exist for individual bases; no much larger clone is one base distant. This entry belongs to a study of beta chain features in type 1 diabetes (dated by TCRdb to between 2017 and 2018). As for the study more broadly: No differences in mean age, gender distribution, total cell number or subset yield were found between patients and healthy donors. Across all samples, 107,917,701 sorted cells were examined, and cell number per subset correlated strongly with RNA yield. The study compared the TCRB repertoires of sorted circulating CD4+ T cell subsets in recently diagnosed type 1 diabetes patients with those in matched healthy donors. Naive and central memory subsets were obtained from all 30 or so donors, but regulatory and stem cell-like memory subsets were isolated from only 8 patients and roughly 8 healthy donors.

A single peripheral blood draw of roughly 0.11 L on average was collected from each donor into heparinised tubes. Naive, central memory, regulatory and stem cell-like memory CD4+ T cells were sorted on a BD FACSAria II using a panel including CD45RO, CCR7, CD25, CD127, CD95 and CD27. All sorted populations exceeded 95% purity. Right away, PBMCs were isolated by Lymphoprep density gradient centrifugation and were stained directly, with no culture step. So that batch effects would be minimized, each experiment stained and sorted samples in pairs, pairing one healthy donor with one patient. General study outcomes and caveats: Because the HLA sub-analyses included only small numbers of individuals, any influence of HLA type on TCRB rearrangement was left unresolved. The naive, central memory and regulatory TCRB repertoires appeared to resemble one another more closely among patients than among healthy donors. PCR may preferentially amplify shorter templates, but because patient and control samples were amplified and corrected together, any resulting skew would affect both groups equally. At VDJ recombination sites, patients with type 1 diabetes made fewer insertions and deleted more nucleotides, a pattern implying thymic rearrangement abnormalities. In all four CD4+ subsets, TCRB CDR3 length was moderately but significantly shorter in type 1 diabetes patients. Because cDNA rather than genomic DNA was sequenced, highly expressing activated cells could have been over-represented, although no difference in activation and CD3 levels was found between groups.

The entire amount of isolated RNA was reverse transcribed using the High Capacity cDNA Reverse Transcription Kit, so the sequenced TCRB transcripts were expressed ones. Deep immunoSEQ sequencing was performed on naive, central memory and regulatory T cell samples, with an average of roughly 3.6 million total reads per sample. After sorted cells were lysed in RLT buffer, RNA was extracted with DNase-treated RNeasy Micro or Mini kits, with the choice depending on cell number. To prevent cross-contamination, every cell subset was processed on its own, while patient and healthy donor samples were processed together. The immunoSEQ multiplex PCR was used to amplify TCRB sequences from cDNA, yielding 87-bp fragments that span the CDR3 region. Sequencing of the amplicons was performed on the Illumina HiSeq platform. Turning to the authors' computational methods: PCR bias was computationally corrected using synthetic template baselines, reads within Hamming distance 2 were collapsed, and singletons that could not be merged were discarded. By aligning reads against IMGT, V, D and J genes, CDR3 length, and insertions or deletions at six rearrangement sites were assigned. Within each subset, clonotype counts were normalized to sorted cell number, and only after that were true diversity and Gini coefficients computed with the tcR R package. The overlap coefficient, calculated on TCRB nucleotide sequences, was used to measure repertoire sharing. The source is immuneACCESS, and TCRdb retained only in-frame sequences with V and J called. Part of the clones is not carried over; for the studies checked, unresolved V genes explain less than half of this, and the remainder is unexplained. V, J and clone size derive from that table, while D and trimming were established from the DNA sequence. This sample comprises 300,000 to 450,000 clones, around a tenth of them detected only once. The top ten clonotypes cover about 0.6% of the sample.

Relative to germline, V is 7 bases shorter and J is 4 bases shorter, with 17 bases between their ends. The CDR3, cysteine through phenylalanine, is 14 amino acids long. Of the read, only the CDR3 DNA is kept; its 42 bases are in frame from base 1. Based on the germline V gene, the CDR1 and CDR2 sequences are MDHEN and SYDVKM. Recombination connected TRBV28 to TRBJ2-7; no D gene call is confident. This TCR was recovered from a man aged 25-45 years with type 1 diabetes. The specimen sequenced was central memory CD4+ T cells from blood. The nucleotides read TGTGCCAGCAACTTATTTAGACGGCGTTACGAGCAGTACTTC. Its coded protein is CASNLFRRRYEQYF.